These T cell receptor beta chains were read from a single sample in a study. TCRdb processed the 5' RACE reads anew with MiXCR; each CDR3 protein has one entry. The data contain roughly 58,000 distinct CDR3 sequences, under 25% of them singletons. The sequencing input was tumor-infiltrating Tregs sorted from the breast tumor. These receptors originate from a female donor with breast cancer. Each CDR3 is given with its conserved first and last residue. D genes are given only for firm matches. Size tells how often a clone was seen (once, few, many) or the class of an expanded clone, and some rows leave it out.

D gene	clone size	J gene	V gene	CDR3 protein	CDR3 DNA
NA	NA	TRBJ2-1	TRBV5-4	CASSLGGRSDNEQFF	TGTGCCAGCAGCTTGGGGGGTAGAAGCGACAATGAGCAGTTCTTC
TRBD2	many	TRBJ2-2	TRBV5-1	CASSLELAAPNTGELFF	TGCGCCAGCAGCTTGGAACTAGCGGCGCCGAACACCGGGGAGCTGTTTTTT
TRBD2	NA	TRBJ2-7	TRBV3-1	CASSHSGTIEQYF	TGTGCCAGCAGCCATTCCGGGACTATCGAGCAGTACTTC
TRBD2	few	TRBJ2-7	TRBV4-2	CASSRGLAGDDEQYF	TGTGCCAGCAGCCGAGGACTAGCGGGGGACGACGAGCAGTACTTC
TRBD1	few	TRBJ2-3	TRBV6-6	CASSPGTGGLDTQYF	TGTGCCAGCAGCCCCGGGACAGGGGGATTAGATACGCAGTATTTT
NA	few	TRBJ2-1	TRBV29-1	CSVATGTLYNEQFF	TGCAGCGTCGCAACCGGGACTCTTTACAATGAGCAGTTCTTC
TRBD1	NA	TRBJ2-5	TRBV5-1	CASSLGTTGGAGETQYF	TGCGCCAGCAGCTTAGGCACGACAGGGGGCGCGGGGGAGACCCAGTACTTC
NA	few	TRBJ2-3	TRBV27	CATPWGATDTQYF	TGTGCCACCCCTTGGGGCGCCACAGATACGCAGTATTTT
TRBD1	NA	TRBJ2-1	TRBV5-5	CASSLVAGGSYNEQFF	TGTGCCAGCAGCTTGGTGGCAGGGGGCTCCTACAATGAGCAGTTCTTC
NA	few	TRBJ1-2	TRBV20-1	CSALGTYGYTF	TGCAGTGCTCTTGGGACCTATGGCTACACCTTC
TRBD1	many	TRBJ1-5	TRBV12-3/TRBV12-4	CASRPGQHLSQPQHF	TGTGCCAGCAGACCGGGACAGCATTTAAGTCAGCCCCAGCATTTT
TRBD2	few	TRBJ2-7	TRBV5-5	CASSLRPWTSDYEQYF	TGTGCCAGCAGCTTACGGCCATGGACTAGCGATTACGAGCAGTACTTC
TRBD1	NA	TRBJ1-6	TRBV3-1	CATRDSNYSPLHF	TGTGCCACCCGGGACAGCAACTATTCACCCCTCCACTTT
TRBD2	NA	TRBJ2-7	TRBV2	CASSEGLAGYKQYF	TGTGCCAGCAGTGAAGGGCTAGCGGGCTACAAGCAGTACTTC
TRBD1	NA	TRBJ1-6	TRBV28	CASRPGQGKPLHF	TGTGCCAGCAGACCGGGACAGGGTAAACCCCTCCACTTT
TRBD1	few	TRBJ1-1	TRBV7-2	CASSSNRGRTEAFF	TGTGCCAGCAGCTCTAACAGGGGGCGGACTGAAGCTTTCTTT
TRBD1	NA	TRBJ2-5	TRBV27	CASQRQGARGTQYF	TGTGCCAGCCAGAGACAGGGGGCGCGGGGGACCCAGTACTTC
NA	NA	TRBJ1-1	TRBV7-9	CASSLGVVTEAFF	TGTGCCAGCAGCTTAGGAGTGGTCACTGAAGCTTTCTTT
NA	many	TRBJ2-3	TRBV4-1	CASSQQGGQFLSTDTQYF	TGCGCCAGCAGCCAACAGGGTGGCCAGTTTTTGAGCACAGATACGCAGTATTTT
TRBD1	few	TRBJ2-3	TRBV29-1	CSVARGQGRGDTQYF	TGCAGCGTGGCAAGGGGACAGGGGCGGGGCGATACGCAGTATTTT